The rows below give T cell receptor beta chains drawn from one sample of a study of graft-versus-host responses after intestinal transplantation. The table came from immunoSEQ multiplex PCR; TCRdb's copy has only in-frame clones and leaves some out. The sample shows about 19,000 clones, roughly 70% of them seen only once. The specimen was ileum tissue, collected about 20 days after intestinal transplant. The source is a human patient who received an intestinal transplant, so some T cells may come from the graft donor. CDR3s leave out the opening cysteine and the closing phenylalanine or tryptophan.

V	CDR3
TRBV11-2	ASSLEGGSTYNEQF
TRBV7-2	ASSLVGGAYNEQF
TRBV6-5	ASSYPSPYEQY
TRBV27	ASSLIGRGYDEQF
TRBV2	ASYPTVWGRPNTEAF
TRBV14	ASSFRPGLASYEQY
TRBV9	ASSVRWGGLTSTDTQY
TRBV6-4	ASSEFYGNGEQY
TRBV5-4	ASSFGYNEQF
TRBV10-3	AISGVDTYSGNTIY
TRBV19	ASSIGQMSYGYT
TRBV27	ASSPEGVGGYT
TRBV9	ASSVGGPGRRTEAF
TRBV9	ASSAGGGAYEQY
TRBV5-4	ASSGKQLGEPTYNEQF
TRBV9	ASSVLWTGGEQY
TRBV7-9	ASSLGSSYNSPLH
TRBV5-1	ASELAGWTDTQY
TRBV30	AWSRLADTQY
TRBV15	ATSRDRSSGTEEQY
TRBV27	ASSLDRGTQPQH
TRBV27	ASSLGAGPSYEQY
TRBV4-1	ASSQASGRSYNSPLH
TRBV7-2	ASSLARWDRGDYEQY
TRBV27	ASTPGQAVNSPLH
TRBV12-2	ASRLRDRGYEQY
TRBV4-2	ASSQDGTSGPYEQY
TRBV11-2	ASSPGAGVLEQY
TRBV27	ASSYGTLNEQF
TRBV6-1	ASQTGVGYEQY
TRBV6-6	ASSLSYSGANVLT
TRBV5-1	ASSLDSGSFKNEQF
TRBV27	ASSLMAGAGLNEQF
TRBV7-3	ASSPQGARGYT
TRBV9	ASSAGPGQCNEKLF
TRBV27	ASSYRPGQGGNTIY
TRBV11-2	ASRGLRQGRPARHGYT
TRBV14	ASSQEVGLAGGGATDTQY
TRBV18	ASSPTGNSNQPQH
TRBV25-1	ASSDRGSSYEQY
TRBV12-5	ASGLQTGGLIVRDEKLF
TRBV27	ASSWARYNEQF
TRBV2	ASSGGRGSSDGYT